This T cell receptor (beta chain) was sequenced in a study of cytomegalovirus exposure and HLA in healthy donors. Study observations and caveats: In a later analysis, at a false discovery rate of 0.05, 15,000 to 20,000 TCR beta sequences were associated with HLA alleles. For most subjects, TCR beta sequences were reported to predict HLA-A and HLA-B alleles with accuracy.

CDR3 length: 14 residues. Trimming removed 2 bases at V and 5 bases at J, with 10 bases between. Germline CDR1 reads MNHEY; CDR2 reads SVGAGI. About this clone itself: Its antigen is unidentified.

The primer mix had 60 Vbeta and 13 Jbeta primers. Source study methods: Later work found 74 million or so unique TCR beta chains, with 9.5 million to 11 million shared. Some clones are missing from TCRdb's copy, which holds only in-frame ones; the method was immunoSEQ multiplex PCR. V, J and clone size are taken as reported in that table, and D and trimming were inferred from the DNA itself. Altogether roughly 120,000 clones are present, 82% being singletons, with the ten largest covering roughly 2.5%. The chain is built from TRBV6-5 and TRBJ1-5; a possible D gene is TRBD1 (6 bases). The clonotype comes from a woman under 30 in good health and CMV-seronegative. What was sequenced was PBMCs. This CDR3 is CASSYQTGYQPQHF. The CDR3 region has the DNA TGTGCCAGCAGTTACCAGACAGGCTATCAGCCCCAGCATTTT.